These 13 T cell receptor beta chains were sequenced from one sample in a study of T cell responses to AZD1222 COVID-19 vaccine. The method was immunoSEQ multiplex PCR; TCRdb's version includes in-frame clones alone and lacks a portion of them. The data hold about 100,000 clones, with around nine tenths observed a single time. The source material was peripheral blood, sampled on day 0 of AZD1222 vaccination. Receptor source: an adult in good health.

This rearrangement joins TRBV11-2 to TRBJ2-3; 12 bases align to TRBD2. Germline loops: CDR1 SGHAT, CDR2 FQNNGV. J was trimmed by 6 bases and V by 5 bases; bases with no gene match: 12. The CDR3 is 17 amino acids. The CDR3 sequence: CASSPRLAGGPGDTQYF. DNA of the CDR3: TGTGCCAGCAGCCCCCGTCTAGCGGGAGGGCCTGGCGATACGCAGTATTTT. Variable domain in full (rest from reference TRBV11-2 and TRBJ2-3): EAGVAQSPRYKIIEKRQSVAFWCNPISGHATLYWYQQILGQGPKLLIQFQNNGVVDDSQLPKDRFSAERLKGVDSTLKIQPAKLEDSAVYLCASSPRLAGGPGDTQYFGPGTRLTVL.

The rearrangement uses TRBV6-6 and TRBJ1-6, with TRBD1 as a possible D gene (5 bases). Deletions cut 2 bases from V and 6 bases from J, with 11 bases between. Germline CDR1 and CDR2: MNHNY and SVGAGI (reference sequence). The CDR3 spans 15 residues. CDR3 protein: CASSYDAGSNSPLHF. For the CDR3, the DNA is TGTGCCAGCAGTTACGATGCAGGGAGTAATTCACCCCTCCACTTT.

The V and J genes are TRBV6-1 and TRBJ1-2, with D possibly being TRBD1 (6 bases). The CDR3 is made up of 15 amino acids. The V gene's germline CDR1 is MNHNS and CDR2 SASEGT. Trimming removed 1 base from V and 2 bases from J, with 11 bases in between. The CDR3 DNA sequence: TGTGCCAGCAGTGAAGGACAGGCGGCGAACTATGGCTACACCTTC. It yields the protein CASSEGQAANYGYTF.

This clone was counted only a few times. The chain recombines TRBV9 with TRBJ1-1, with D unresolved. CDR3 length: 14 amino acids. Germline V gene sequence: CDR1 SGDLS, CDR2 YYNGEE. Trimming took off 0 bases at V and 8 bases at J, with 14 bases between the two ends. The CDR3 is CASSVGPSASEAFF. The CDR3 bases are TGTGCCAGCAGCGTAGGCCCCTCGGCCTCCGAAGCTTTCTTT.

The chain uses TRBV2 and TRBJ2-1, with 13 bases identical to TRBD2. Germline V gives CDR1 SNHLY, CDR2 FYNNEI. The junction had 6 bases not matched to a gene; V was cut back by 5 bases and J by 5 bases. The CDR3 is 16 residues long. In DNA form, the CDR3 reads TGTGCCAGCAGTTCCCAACTAGCGGGGGGGAACAATGAGCAGTTCTTC. Protein: CASSSQLAGGNNEQFF. The complete variable domain, with remaining parts taken from reference TRBV2 and TRBJ2-1, reads EPEVTQTPSHQVTQMGQEVILRCVPISNHLYFYWYRQILGQKVEFLVSFYNNEISEKSEIFDDQFSVERPDGSNFTLKIRSTKLEDSAMYFCASSSQLAGGNNEQFFGPGTRLTVL.

The V and J genes are TRBV19 and TRBJ1-6; 7 bases agree with TRBD1. This CDR3 region has 15 residues. From germline, CDR1 is LNHDA and CDR2 SQIVND (reference sequence). With V trimmed by 3 bases and J by 6 bases, 5 bases remained unmatched. CDR3 loop: CASSIGDRVNSPLHF. The CDR3 DNA is TGTGCCAGTAGTATCGGCGACAGGGTTAATTCACCCCTCCACTTT.

As DNA, the CDR3 is TGCGCCAGCAGCTTGGACGGACAGGGACCTTCCTACGAGCAGTACTTC. It translates to CASSLDGQGPSYEQYF. The rearrangement links TRBV5-1 to TRBJ2-7; TRBD1 matches 8 bases. There are 16 residues in the CDR3. Germline CDR1 SGHRS, CDR2 YFSETQ. J lost 1 base, V lost 0 bases, and 6 bases had no gene match.

This rearrangement joins TRBV28 to TRBJ1-1, with a weak D call TRBD1 (5 bases). Germline V gene sequence: CDR1 MDHEN, CDR2 SYDVKM. Trimming shortened V by 8 bases and J by 7 bases, and 11 bases separated the two germline ends. The CDR3 is 11 amino acids. CDR3 coding DNA: TGTGCCAGCGGGGCGGTAAATGAAGCTTTCTTT. It encodes CASGAVNEAFF. Full variable domain (rest looked up from reference TRBV28 and TRBJ1-1): DVKVTQSSRYLVKRTGEKVFLECVQDMDHENMFWYRQDPGLGLRLIYFSYDVKMKEKGDIPEGYSVSREKKERFSLILESASTNQTSMYLCASGAVNEAFFGQGTRLTVV.

This chain joins TRBV5-1 and TRBJ2-3, with TRBD2 identical over 7 bases. Germline V gives CDR1 SGHRS, CDR2 YFSETQ. CDR3 size: 15 residues. After removal of 0 bases from V and 6 bases from J, the junction contained 7 bases not matched to a gene. CDR3 coding DNA: TGCGCCAGCAGCTTGGAAAAGCGGGATCTCGATACGCAGTATTTT. As protein: CASSLEKRDLDTQYF.

The chain employs TRBV19 and TRBJ2-1, with D perhaps matching TRBD1 or TRBD2 (6 bases each). Germline-derived CDR1 and CDR2 are LNHDA and SQIVND (reference sequence). The ends were cut back, 7 bases at V and 1 base at J, with 20 bases in the middle. This CDR3 has 17 amino acids. Here the CDR3 reads CASTSIRGQGSYNEQFF. The CDR3 DNA sequence: TGTGCCAGTACTTCCATTCGGGGGCAGGGGTCCTACAATGAGCAGTTCTTC.

J is TRBJ1-2 and V is TRBV6-5; 7 bases line up with TRBD1. CDR1 MNHEY and CDR2 SVGAGI come from the germline V gene. Trimming took 7 bases from V and 7 from J; bases not matched to a gene: 3. The CDR3 spans 11 residues. CDR3 sequence: CASTRGGGYTF. The CDR3 nucleotides are TGTGCCAGCACCAGGGGGGGTGGCTACACCTTC.

This sequence joins TRBV7-3 and TRBJ2-7; 11 bases are shared with TRBD1. CDR1 is SGHTA, CDR2 FQGTGA, per germline. The CDR3 runs 15 residues. The trim removed 5 bases at V and 6 bases at J, leaving 9 bases unmatched. This CDR3 is CASSPRTGGRGEQYF. The CDR3 nucleotides read TGTGCCAGCAGCCCCCGGACAGGGGGCCGCGGCGAGCAGTACTTC.

J is TRBJ1-2 and V is TRBV10-2; TRBD1 aligns across 8 bases. The CDR3 covers 13 residues. Losses at the gene ends were 6 bases for V and 8 bases for J; bases not matched to a gene: 8. Germline CDR1 WSHSY, CDR2 SAAADI. In DNA form, the CDR3 reads TGCGCCAGCAGAGAAGGACAGGGAAACGGCTACACCTTC. Its protein product is CASREGQGNGYTF.